These 27 T cell receptor beta chains came from one sample sequenced in a study of regulatory dendritic cells for organ transplantation. This table comes from immunoSEQ multiplex PCR, and its TCRdb copy is limited to in-frame clones, with some not included. In the table there are 21,000 or so clones, about 80% of which are singletons. Source material: memory CD4+ T cells from blood. Stated subset: CD45RO+ memory T cells. Receptor source: a human donor in good health.

The genes are TRBV4-3 and TRBJ2-7, with TRBD1 matching over 9 bases. Germline V gene lookup returns CDR1 LGHNA and CDR2 YSLEER. V trimming: 4 bases; J trimming: 11 bases; junction bases outside the gene matches: 12. The CDR3 contains 14 residues. The CDR3, as DNA: TGCGCCAGCAGCCCGGGACAGGGAACGGGACGAGAGTACTTC. Residues: CASSPGQGTGREYF.

This chain links TRBV7-8 with TRBJ1-6; perhaps TRBD1 as D (5 bases). The CDR3 extends over 17 amino acids. V gave up 4 bases and J gave up 9 bases, with 22 bases separating them. The germline CDR1 and CDR2 sequences are SGHVS and FQNEAQ. The CDR3 DNA reads TGTGCCAGCAGCTACAATGCGATTGGGGCGTCAATTTCACCCCTCCACTTT. This gives the protein CASSYNAIGASISPLHF.

This clone came up once. This sequence joins TRBV11-3 and TRBJ1-1; a possible D gene is TRBD1 (6 bases). The CDR3 totals 14 residues. Germline V lookup: CDR1 SGHNT, CDR2 YENEEA. V was clipped by 1 base and J by 10 bases, with 16 bases between them. In DNA, the CDR3 is TGTGCCAGCAGCTTAGCCTTTCAAGGGGGGGCAGCTTTCTTT. Encoded protein: CASSLAFQGGAAFF.

The V and J genes are TRBV10-3 and TRBJ1-5; TRBD1 agrees at 8 bases. The junction had 9 bases not matched to a gene; V was cut back by 2 bases and J by 9 bases. Germline lookup yields CDR1 ENHRY and CDR2 SYGVKD. The CDR3 runs 15 residues. The CDR3: CAISEGQGSERPQHF. In DNA form, the CDR3 reads TGTGCCATCAGTGAGGGACAGGGTTCCGAAAGGCCCCAGCATTTT.

The CDR3 DNA follows: TGTGCCAGCAGCGTAGAAGGGCAGGGCTACACTGAAGCTTTCTTT. This encodes CASSVEGQGYTEAFF. The genes are TRBV9 and TRBJ1-1; D possibly corresponds to TRBD1 (5 bases). The ends were cut back, 0 bases at V and 3 bases at J, with 12 bases in the middle. The CDR3 runs 15 residues. Germline CDR1 reads SGDLS; CDR2 reads YYNGEE.

The V gene is TRBV5-4, the J gene TRBJ2-7, with 14 bases fitting TRBD2. CDR3 length: 16 amino acids. V gave up 4 bases and J gave up 0 bases; unmatched junction bases: 3. Looked up from germline, CDR1 is SGHNT and CDR2 is YYREEE (reference sequence). CDR3 in amino acids: CASSAGLAGASYEQYF. The CDR3 DNA reads as TGTGCCAGCAGCGCGGGACTAGCGGGGGCCTCCTACGAGCAGTACTTC.

The chain employs TRBV9 and TRBJ2-5, with 9 bases fitting TRBD2. Per the germline V gene, CDR1 is SGDLS and CDR2 is YYNGEE. This CDR3 comprises 15 residues. V shed 4 bases, J shed 1 base, and the junction held 5 bases outside the gene matches. The CDR3 DNA follows: TGTGCCAGCAGCCCGGGACTAGCAGTCCAAGAGACCCAGTACTTC. Translating it yields CASSPGLAVQETQYF.

The chain joins TRBV15 to TRBJ1-2; 10 bases map to TRBD1. This CDR3 has 16 residues. Germline V CDR1 and CDR2: LNHNV, YYDKDF (reference sequence). Germline trimming cut 3 bases from V and 8 bases from J; bases unmatched to any gene: 12. The CDR3 nucleotides read TGTGCCACCAGCAGGGATCGAACCGGGACAGGGGACGGCTACACCTTC. Translation gives CATSRDRTGTGDGYTF.

The chain has TRBV2 and TRBJ1-4; 7 bases map to TRBD1. The CDR3 is 13 residues long. The germline V gene encodes CDR1 SNHLY and CDR2 FYNNEI. V lost 7 bases to trimming and J lost 9 bases; unmatched junction nucleotides: 8. The CDR3 protein is CASTGTDVKKLFF. The CDR3 region has the DNA TGTGCCAGCACCGGGACAGACGTGAAAAAACTGTTTTTT.

The rearrangement links TRBV7-2 to TRBJ1-4; tentative D call: TRBD1 (6 bases). Germline V gene lookup returns CDR1 SGHTA and CDR2 FQGNSA. The CDR3 extends over 15 amino acids. V dropped 1 base and J dropped 5 bases, with 11 bases sitting between them. In DNA, the CDR3 is TGTGCCAGCAGCTTAGACCCAGGGGTGAATGAAAAACTGTTTTTT. Translation: CASSLDPGVNEKLFF.

This chain uses TRBV5-1 with TRBJ2-1; D perhaps matches TRBD2 (5 bases). The CDR3 sequence is 15 residues long. Trimming left V 2 bases short and J 0 bases short, with 9 bases between. Germline CDR1 is SGHRS and CDR2 is YFSETQ. CDR3 region: CASSFGVSSYNEQFF. As DNA, the CDR3 is TGCGCCAGCAGCTTCGGGGTGAGCTCCTACAATGAGCAGTTCTTC. The variable domain in full, completed from reference TRBV5-1 and TRBJ2-1, reads KAGVTQTPRYLIKTRGQQVTLSCSPISGHRSVSWYQQTPGQGLQFLFEYFSETQRNKGNFPGRFSGRQFSNSRSEMNVSTLELGDSALYLCASSFGVSSYNEQFFGPGTRLTVL.

In this sample, this clone turned up a few times. The chain combines TRBV29-1 with TRBJ1-5; 7 positions match TRBD1. Germline V gene lookup returns CDR1 SQVTM and CDR2 ANQGSEA. Losses at the gene ends were 7 bases for V and 1 base for J; bases not matched to a gene: 7. The CDR3 runs 14 residues. The CDR3 is CSASTGQSNQPQHF. Here the CDR3 DNA reads TGCAGCGCTTCCACGGGACAGAGCAATCAGCCCCAGCATTTT. Supplemented by reference TRBV29-1 and TRBJ1-5, the full variable domain reads SAVISQKPSRDICQRGTSLTIQCQVDSQVTMMFWYRQQPGQSLTLIATANQGSEATYESGFVIDKFPISRPNLTFSTLTVSNMSPEDSSIYLCSASTGQSNQPQHFGDGTRLSIL.

The CDR3 reads CASSPGQGGNQPQHF. In DNA, the CDR3 is TGTGCCAGCAGCCCTGGACAGGGCGGGAATCAGCCCCAGCATTTT. The J gene is TRBJ1-5, the V gene TRBV5-4, with 8 bases identical to TRBD1. The CDR3 length is 15 residues. Germline lookup yields CDR1 SGHNT and CDR2 YYREEE (reference sequence). Trimming cost V 4 bases and J 4 bases; bases outside gene matches: 7. Supplemented by reference TRBV5-4 and TRBJ1-5, the full variable domain reads ETGVTQSPTHLIKTRGQQVTLRCSSQSGHNTVSWYQQALGQGPQFIFQYYREEENGRGNFPPRFSGLQFPNYSSELNVNALELDDSALYLCASSPGQGGNQPQHFGDGTRLSIL.

The chain carries TRBV5-8 and TRBJ2-7, with D perhaps TRBD2 (6 bases). V lost 1 base and J lost 4, with 12 bases in between. Germline lookup yields CDR1 SGHTS and CDR2 YDEGEE. The CDR3 has 14 amino acids. CDR3 DNA: TGTGCCAGCAGCTTGTTCGGCGGGGTTTACGAGCAGTACTTC. Its protein product is CASSLFGGVYEQYF.

The rearrangement links TRBV18 to TRBJ1-1; 7 bases map to TRBD1. The V gene's germline CDR1 is KGHSH and CDR2 LQKENI. CDR3 length equals 16 residues. J gave up 1 base and V 8 bases, and 13 bases lay outside the gene matches. The CDR3 coding sequence is TGTGCCAGCCGTAAAACCGGGACAGAAACGAACACTGAAGCTTTCTTT. This sequence encodes CASRKTGTETNTEAFF.

The CDR3 DNA sequence: TGTGCCACCGCCTTTGACTACAATCAGCCCCAGCATTTT. The encoded protein is CATAFDYNQPQHF. This chain links TRBV15 with TRBJ1-5; D is unclear. This CDR3 has 13 amino acids. Germline V gene data show CDR1 as LNHNV and CDR2 as YYDKDF (reference sequence). Trimming pared 8 bases from V and 3 bases from J, leaving 11 bases between. The complete variable domain, with remaining parts taken from reference TRBV15 and TRBJ1-5, reads DAMVIQNPRYQVTQFGKPVTLSCSQTLNHNVMYWYQQKSSQAPKLLFHYYDKDFNNEADTPDNFQSRRPNTSFCFLDIRSPGLGDTAMYLCATAFDYNQPQHFGDGTRLSIL.

This clone was seen just once. This chain connects TRBV7-2 to TRBJ2-5, with a weak D call TRBD2 (5 bases). The CDR3 extends over 11 amino acids. The V end was cut by 5 bases, the J end by 7 bases, with 8 bases between. Germline V gene sequence: CDR1 SGHTA, CDR2 FQGNSA. CDR3 region: CASSPGVTQYF. The CDR3 nucleotides read TGTGCCAGCAGCCCCGGGGTGACCCAGTACTTC.

V usage is TRBV7-2 and J usage is TRBJ1-5; 8 bases match TRBD1. The CDR3 length is 15 residues. Germline values: CDR1 SGHTA, CDR2 FQGNSA. V lost 5 bases, J lost 11 bases, and 14 bases stayed unmatched. The CDR3 loop reads CASSRSGQGREAQHF. For the CDR3, the DNA is TGTGCCAGCAGCCGGTCAGGACAGGGAAGGGAAGCCCAGCATTTT.

The chain employs TRBV10-3 and TRBJ2-7; weak D call: TRBD1 (6 bases). Trimming took 3 bases from V and 2 from J, leaving 14 bases between them. The CDR3 length is 15 residues. Germline V gene data show CDR1 as ENHRY and CDR2 as SYGVKD. The DNA for the CDR3 is TGTGCCATCAGTGAAGGGTCAGGGGTTACCTACGAGCAGTACTTC. Protein sequence: CAISEGSGVTYEQYF.

This chain connects TRBV14 to TRBJ1-2, with D unclear. The CDR3 extends over 14 amino acids. Germline V gene sequence: CDR1 SGHDN, CDR2 FVKESK. Trimming pared 4 bases from V and 6 bases from J, leaving 15 bases between. The CDR3 region has the DNA TGTGCCAGCAGCCCCAATCGAGGGAACGATGGCTACACCTTC. Its protein product is CASSPNRGNDGYTF.

The genes are TRBV14 and TRBJ1-3; D gene unclear. The CDR3 length is 17 residues. Trimming pared 1 base from V and 4 bases from J, leaving 17 bases between. The germline V gene encodes CDR1 SGHDN and CDR2 FVKESK. In DNA form, the CDR3 reads TGTGCCAGCAGCCAAGCGTACGGGAAGGTCTCCGGAAACACCATATATTTT. Amino acid sequence: CASSQAYGKVSGNTIYF.

This chain connects TRBV5-6 to TRBJ1-6, with unresolved D. Trimming took 3 bases from V and 8 from J, leaving 12 bases between them. CDR1 and CDR2 (germline): SGHDT, YYEEEE. CDR3 length: 14 residues. The CDR3 here is CASSSTGSYSPLHF. CDR3 in DNA: TGTGCCAGCAGCTCGACGGGGAGTTATTCACCCCTCCACTTT.

The chain carries TRBV4-1 and TRBJ2-5; TRBD1 aligns across 9 bases. CDR3 length: 16 residues. Germline V CDR1 and CDR2: MGHRA, YSYEKL. V shed 1 base and J 3 bases; nucleotides not matched to a gene: 6. The CDR3 loop is CASSQVVQGAKETQYF. The CDR3 coding sequence is TGCGCCAGCAGCCAAGTGGTACAGGGGGCAAAAGAGACCCAGTACTTC.

V and J are TRBV7-9 and TRBJ2-5; 7 bases match TRBD2. Germline V gives CDR1 SEHNR, CDR2 FQNEAQ (reference sequence). The trim removed 4 bases at V and 4 bases at J, leaving 6 bases unmatched. The CDR3 runs to 14 residues. For the CDR3, the DNA is TGTGCCAGCAGCTCCTATGGGGGGGGAGAGACCCAGTACTTC. Protein product: CASSSYGGGETQYF. Looking up the rest from reference TRBV7-9 and TRBJ2-5 gives the full variable domain: DTGVSQNPRHKITKRGQNVTFRCDPISEHNRLYWYRQTLGQGPEFLTYFQNEAQLEKSRLLSDRFSAERPKGSFSTLEIQRTEQGDSAMYLCASSSYGGGETQYFGPGTRLLVL.

This chain connects TRBV10-2 to TRBJ1-1; 9 nucleotides agree with TRBD1. Germline CDR1 WSHSY, CDR2 SAAADI. The V segment lost 4 bases and the J segment 3 bases; nucleotides outside the gene matches: 9. This CDR3 region has 16 residues. In nucleotides, the CDR3 is TGCGCCAGCAGTGGGGCGACAGGGGGTTGGGACACTGAAGCTTTCTTT. Translating it yields CASSGATGGWDTEAFF.

DNA for the CDR3: TGTGCCAGCAGAAGGACAGGGGGCGAGTACGAGCAGTACTTC. Protein sequence: CASRRTGGEYEQYF. This rearrangement joins TRBV6-5 to TRBJ2-7; 11 positions agree with TRBD1. The CDR3 sequence is 14 residues long. J was trimmed by 4 bases and V by 6 bases; bases with no gene match: 5. In germline, CDR1 is MNHEY, CDR2 SVGAGI.

The rearrangement uses TRBV5-1 and TRBJ1-4, with D possibly being TRBD1 (6 bases). CDR1 and CDR2 from the germline V gene are SGHRS and YFSETQ. Trimming took 4 bases from V and 0 from J, leaving 16 bases between them. The CDR3 is made up of 17 amino acids. The CDR3 sequence is CASSPGAGVATNEKLFF. The CDR3 DNA follows: TGCGCCAGCAGCCCCGGGGCAGGGGTCGCAACTAATGAAAAACTGTTTTTT.